This is a list of T cell receptor beta chains from one sample in a study of PD-1 blockade in mismatch repair-deficient tumors. This table comes from immunoSEQ multiplex PCR, and its TCRdb copy is limited to in-frame clones, with some not included. The sample lists about 68,000 clones, approximately 82% occurring once. Here the sequenced sample was peripheral blood, taken 2 weeks after starting pembrolizumab. Every receptor here comes from an adult with mismatch repair-deficient cancer. The CDR3 runs from the conserved cysteine through the conserved F or W. Fields, in order: J gene, V gene, clone size, D gene, CDR3 protein, CDR3 DNA. The D gene is left open where the match is weak. Clone size, where shown, is once, few, many, or a class for clones that have expanded.

J: TRBJ2-7
V: TRBV7-9
size: NA
D: NA
CDR3: CASSSLDSDSYEQYF
DNA: TGTGCCAGCAGCTCATTGGACAGCGATTCCTACGAGCAGTACTTC

J: TRBJ1-2
V: TRBV6-1
size: NA
D: TRBD1
CDR3: CASSDWTGSYGYTF
DNA: TGTGCCAGCAGTGATTGGACAGGAAGCTATGGCTACACCTTC

J: TRBJ2-3
V: TRBV30
size: NA
D: NA
CDR3: CAWSPPSETQYF
DNA: TGTGCCTGGAGTCCCCCTAGCGAGACGCAGTATTTT

J: TRBJ1-1
V: TRBV5-4
size: NA
D: NA
CDR3: CASSLDRTREAFF
DNA: TGTGCCAGCAGCTTGGACAGGACACGAGAGGCTTTCTTT

J: TRBJ1-2
V: TRBV29-1
size: NA
D: NA
CDR3: CSVESGGTYGYTF
DNA: TGCAGCGTTGAAAGTGGCGGCACCTATGGCTACACCTTC

J: TRBJ2-1
V: TRBV4-2
size: few
D: TRBD2
CDR3: CASSLLSGRAAYNEQFF
DNA: TGTGCCAGCAGCCTCTTAAGCGGGAGGGCCGCCTACAATGAGCAGTTCTTC

J: TRBJ1-5
V: TRBV19
size: few
D: TRBD1
CDR3: CASATGGDQPQHF
DNA: TGTGCCAGTGCGACAGGGGGTGATCAGCCCCAGCATTTT

J: TRBJ1-5
V: TRBV30
size: NA
D: NA
CDR3: CAWSVAGGGNQPQHF
DNA: TGTGCCTGGAGTGTCGCGGGGGGAGGCAATCAGCCCCAGCATTTT

J: TRBJ2-5
V: TRBV7-8
size: NA
D: NA
CDR3: CASSLGIGGAGETQYF
DNA: TGTGCCAGCAGCTTAGGTATAGGAGGGGCCGGTGAGACCCAGTACTTC

J: TRBJ1-1
V: TRBV18
size: NA
D: NA
CDR3: CASSPIPGASNTEAFF
DNA: TGTGCCAGCTCACCAATCCCAGGGGCATCGAACACTGAAGCTTTCTTT

J: TRBJ2-1
V: TRBV6-5
size: NA
D: NA
CDR3: CASSYPGLNNEQFF
DNA: TGTGCCAGCAGTTACCCGGGACTGAACAATGAGCAGTTCTTC

J: TRBJ1-2
V: TRBV12-5
size: NA
D: TRBD1
CDR3: CASGLPGQGEYGYTF
DNA: TGTGCTAGTGGTTTACCGGGACAGGGGGAGTATGGCTACACCTTC

J: TRBJ1-4
V: TRBV19
size: NA
D: TRBD1
CDR3: CASSMGQGDEKLFF
DNA: TGTGCCAGTAGTATGGGACAGGGGGATGAAAAACTGTTTTTT

J: TRBJ1-4
V: TRBV7-6
size: NA
D: TRBD1
CDR3: CASSLGTGGGEKLFF
DNA: TGTGCCAGCAGCTTAGGGACAGGGGGGGGTGAAAAACTGTTTTTT

J: TRBJ2-3
V: TRBV7-8
size: NA
D: NA
CDR3: CASSFQGTDTQYF
DNA: TGTGCCAGCAGCTTCCAGGGTACAGATACGCAGTATTTT

J: TRBJ2-3
V: TRBV9
size: once
D: TRBD2
CDR3: CASSVASSTIAGGPSDTQYF
DNA: TGTGCCAGCAGCGTAGCCTCTAGTACTATAGCGGGAGGGCCGTCAGATACGCAGTATTTT

J: TRBJ2-1
V: TRBV7-2
size: NA
D: TRBD2
CDR3: CASRRTSGRNNEQFF
DNA: TGTGCCAGCAGACGCACTAGCGGGAGAAACAATGAGCAGTTCTTC

J: TRBJ2-3
V: TRBV11-2
size: NA
D: NA
CDR3: CASSLVPDTQYF
DNA: TGTGCCAGCAGCTTAGTCCCAGATACGCAGTATTTT

J: TRBJ2-2
V: TRBV23-1
size: few
D: TRBD2
CDR3: CASSQSAGGPTGGELFF
DNA: TGCGCCAGCAGTCAATCAGCGGGAGGGCCGACGGGCGGGGAGCTGTTTTTT

J: TRBJ2-1
V: TRBV19
size: NA
D: NA
CDR3: CASISGLGDEQFF
DNA: TGTGCCAGTATATCGGGACTCGGCGATGAGCAGTTCTTC